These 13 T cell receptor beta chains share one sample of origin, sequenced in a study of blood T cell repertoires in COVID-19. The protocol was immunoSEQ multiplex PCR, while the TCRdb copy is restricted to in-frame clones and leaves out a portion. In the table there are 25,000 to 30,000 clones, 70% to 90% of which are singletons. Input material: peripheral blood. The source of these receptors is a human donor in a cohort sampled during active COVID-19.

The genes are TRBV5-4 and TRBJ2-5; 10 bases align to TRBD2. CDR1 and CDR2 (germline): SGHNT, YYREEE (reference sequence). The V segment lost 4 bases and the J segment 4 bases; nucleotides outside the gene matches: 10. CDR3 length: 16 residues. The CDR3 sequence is CASSPPQRGGPETQYF. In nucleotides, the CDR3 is TGTGCCAGCAGCCCCCCCCAGCGGGGGGGCCCAGAGACCCAGTACTTC.

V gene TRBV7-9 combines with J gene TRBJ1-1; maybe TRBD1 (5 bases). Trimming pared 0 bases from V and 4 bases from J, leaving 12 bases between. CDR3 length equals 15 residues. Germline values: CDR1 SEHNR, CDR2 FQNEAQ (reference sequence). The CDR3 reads CASSLAGQGGTEAFF. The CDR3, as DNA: TGTGCCAGCAGCTTAGCCGGGCAGGGTGGCACTGAAGCTTTCTTT.

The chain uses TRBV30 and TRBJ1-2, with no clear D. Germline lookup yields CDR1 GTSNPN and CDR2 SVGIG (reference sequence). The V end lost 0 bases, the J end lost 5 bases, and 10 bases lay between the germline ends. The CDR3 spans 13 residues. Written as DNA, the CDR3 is TGTGCCTGGAGTGTTGAAAGGGAGTATGGCTACACCTTC. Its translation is CAWSVEREYGYTF.

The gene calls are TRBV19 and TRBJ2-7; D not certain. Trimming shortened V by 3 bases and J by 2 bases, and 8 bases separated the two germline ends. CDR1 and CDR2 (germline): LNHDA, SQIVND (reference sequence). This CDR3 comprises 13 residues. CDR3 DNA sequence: TGTGCCAGTAGTATCCCCGGAGCCTACGAGCAGTACTTC. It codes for CASSIPGAYEQYF.

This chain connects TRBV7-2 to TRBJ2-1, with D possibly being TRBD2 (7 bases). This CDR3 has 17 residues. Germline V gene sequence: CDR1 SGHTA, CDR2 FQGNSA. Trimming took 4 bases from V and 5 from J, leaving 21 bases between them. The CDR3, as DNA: TGTGCCAGCAGCTCGCCTCCCGGTAGGGGGGGAAACAATGAGCAGTTCTTC. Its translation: CASSSPPGRGGNNEQFF.

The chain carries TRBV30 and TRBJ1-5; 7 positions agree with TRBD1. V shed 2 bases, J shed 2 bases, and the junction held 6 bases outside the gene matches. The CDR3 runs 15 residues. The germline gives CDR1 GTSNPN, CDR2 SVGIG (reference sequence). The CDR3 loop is CAWSQGTEGNQPQHF. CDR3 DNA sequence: TGTGCCTGGAGTCAGGGGACAGAAGGCAATCAGCCCCAGCATTTT. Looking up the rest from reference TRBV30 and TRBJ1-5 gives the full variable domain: SQTIHQWPATLVQPVGSPLSLECTVEGTSNPNLYWYRQAAGRGLQLLFYSVGIGQISSEVPQNLSASRPQDRQFILSSKKLLLSDSGFYLCAWSQGTEGNQPQHFGDGTRLSIL.

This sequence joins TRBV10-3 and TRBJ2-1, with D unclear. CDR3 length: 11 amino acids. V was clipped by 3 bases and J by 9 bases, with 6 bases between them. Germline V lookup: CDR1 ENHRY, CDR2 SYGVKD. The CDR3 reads CAISDLLEQFF. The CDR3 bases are TGTGCCATCAGTGATCTTCTTGAGCAGTTCTTC.

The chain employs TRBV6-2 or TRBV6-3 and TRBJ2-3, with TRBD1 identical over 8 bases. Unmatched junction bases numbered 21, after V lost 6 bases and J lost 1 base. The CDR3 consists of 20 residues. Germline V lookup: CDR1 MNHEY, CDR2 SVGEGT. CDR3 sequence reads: CASSHRSGQASSGGTDTQYF. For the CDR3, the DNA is TGTGCCAGCAGCCACCGATCGGGACAGGCTTCATCAGGAGGCACAGATACGCAGTATTTT.

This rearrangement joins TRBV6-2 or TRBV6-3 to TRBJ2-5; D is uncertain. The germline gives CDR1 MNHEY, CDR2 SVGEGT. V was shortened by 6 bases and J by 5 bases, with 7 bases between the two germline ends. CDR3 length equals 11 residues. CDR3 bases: TGTGCCAGCAGCCCCCGGGAGACCCAGTACTTC. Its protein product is CASSPRETQYF.

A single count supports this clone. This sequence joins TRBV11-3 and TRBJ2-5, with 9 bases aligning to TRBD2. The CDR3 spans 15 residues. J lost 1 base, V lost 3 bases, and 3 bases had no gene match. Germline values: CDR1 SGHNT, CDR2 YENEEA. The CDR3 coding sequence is TGTGCCAGCAGCTTTAGCGGGGGCCCCCAAGAGACCCAGTACTTC. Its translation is CASSFSGGPQETQYF.

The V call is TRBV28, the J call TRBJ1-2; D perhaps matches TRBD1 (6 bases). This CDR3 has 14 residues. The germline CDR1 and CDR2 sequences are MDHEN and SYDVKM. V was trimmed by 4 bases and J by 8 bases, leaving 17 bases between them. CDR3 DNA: TGTGCCAGCAGTTATTTACAGGGTATCTCAGGCTACACCTTC. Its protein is CASSYLQGISGYTF.

CDR3 loop: CASSKTSGDQETQYF. CDR3 nucleotide sequence: TGTGCCAGCAGTAAGACTAGCGGGGACCAAGAGACCCAGTACTTC. The chain carries TRBV6-5 and TRBJ2-5, with TRBD2 matching 11 bases. In germline, CDR1 is MNHEY, CDR2 SVGAGI. The length of the CDR3 is 15 residues. Losses at the gene ends were 5 bases for V and 0 bases for J; bases not matched to a gene: 2.

The CDR3 reads CASSSAQGGNEQYF. The DNA for the CDR3 is TGTGCCAGCAGCTCGGCCCAGGGGGGTAACGAGCAGTACTTC. The chain joins TRBV5-6 to TRBJ2-7; TRBD1 might be the D (7 bases). CDR3 size: 14 residues. The V end was cut by 3 bases, the J end by 5 bases, with 15 bases between. CDR1 and CDR2 from the germline V gene are SGHDT and YYEEEE.